The following is a T cell receptor (beta chain) sequence with its context. This clone was seen a handful of times. What this receptor recognizes is not known. The input lacks base qualities; no much larger clone sits a single base away. Sequences SNHLY (CDR1) and FYNNEI (CDR2) are obtained from the germline V gene. Trimming takes 2 bases from V and 3 bases from J, and the germline ends sit 14 bases apart. The CDR3 holds 15 amino acids from the cysteine to the phenylalanine. CDR3 DNA only is kept here, 45 bases in frame from base 1. The sample's treatment or condition, from its label and the paper: about 20 received Ad26.COV2.S at low or high dose, single or two shots; five or six received placebo; per-sample allocation not given. For vaccine and placebo recipients, repertoires were sequenced using samples collected on day 63 after the first injection. Between 29 July and 7 August 2020, Cohort 1b enrolled around 25 adults aged 18-55 years at one site in Boston, USA. As a vaccine, Ad26.COV2.S was a replication-incompetent adenovirus type 26 vector that expressed a prefusion-stabilized SARS-CoV-2 spike protein derived from the original Wuhan strain.

These data originate in a study of Ad26.COV2.S vaccination and SARS-CoV-2 variants (dated by TCRdb to the early 2020s). At the level of the whole study: Donors in the vaccine arm were drawn from COV1001, a phase I-IIa trial of Ad26.COV2.S in healthy adults that was multicentre, randomized, double-blind and placebo-controlled. Ad26.COV2.S was administered intramuscularly at a dose of 5x10^10 or 1x10^11 viral particles, either as one shot or as two shots given 56 days apart. TCRbeta repertoire sequencing was used to assess the specificity and breadth of SARS-CoV-2-reactive T cell receptors after Ad26.COV2.S vaccination. A total of 32 samples were included in the TCR-sequenced set, comprising some 20 Ad26.COV2.S vaccine recipients, 5 placebo recipients and 8 SARS-CoV-2 convalescent individuals. Participants in the trial were split at random into five groups of five each, receiving low-dose or high-dose Ad26.COV2.S once or twice, or else placebo on both occasions. Investigators did not know the trial group allocation while performing experiments and assessing outcomes. Findings and caveats that apply to the study as a whole: The study lacked the statistical power to compare responses across vaccine doses or regimens. Higher spike-specific TCR breadth was observed in Ad26.COV2.S recipients than in placebo recipients (P = 0.0014). Vaccine and placebo recipients had similar non-spike TCR breadth, a finding consistent with the vaccine containing only spike. It was noted by the authors that total T cell responses may have been underestimated by the TCR breadth and depth analyses. After vaccination, spike-specific CD8+ and CD4+ T cell responses were reported to show substantial breadth.

The immunoSEQ Assay was used to sequence TCRbeta CDR3 regions. After extraction, genomic DNA underwent amplification by bias-controlled multiplex PCR, followed by high-throughput sequencing. Processing in the source paper ran as follows. To quantify the absolute abundance of every unique TCRbeta CDR3 region, sequences were collapsed and filtered. Usable DNA was measured by amplifying reference genes present in all nucleated cells, and TCRbeta template counts were normalized to that usable DNA to estimate T cell fraction. Repertoire TCRs were annotated as SARS-CoV-2-specific by exact matching of V gene, CDR3 amino acid sequence and J gene to a known reactive TCR set. The reference SARS-CoV-2 TCR set was obtained from MIRA and was filtered for enrichment in COVID-19-positive ImmuneCODE repertoires, whereby public or cross-reactive TCRs were removed. Based on the MIRA antigens, annotated TCRs were further analysed at the level of specific ORF or position within ORF. Breadth was defined as the number of annotated unique rearrangements divided by the total number of unique productive rearrangements, and depth was defined as the summed frequency of the annotated unique rearrangements. Two-sided Wilcoxon rank-sum tests were used to compare TCR breadth between groups. TCRdb retrieved this table from immuneACCESS and kept in-frame rearrangements only. Not all clones are present; in checked studies, unresolved V genes account for under half, and no reason is known for the remainder. V and J calls and clone size are given by that table; D and trimming were obtained from the DNA. This sample gives 350,000 to 500,000 clones in total; about 90% of them show up just once. Around 4.5% of the sample is held by the ten biggest clonotypes.

The sequencing here drew on peripheral blood, taken in a trial of Ad26.COV2.S vaccine versus placebo. The rearranged chain carries TRBV2 and TRBJ2-7; a tentative D call is TRBD2 (5 bases match). The source is a person between 18 and 59 years old who received the Ad26.COV2.S COVID-19 vaccine or a placebo. The CDR3: CASSEQLTGGYEQYF. The DNA reads as follows: TGTGCCAGCAGTGAACAATTGACTGGAGGCTACGAGCAGTACTTC.